The present T cell receptor (beta chain) was sequenced within a study of naive and memory T cell subsets. Ligated cDNA underwent four rounds of PCR with nested alpha and beta constant region primers and SP2. For blood and skin samples, reverse transcription used TCR alpha and beta constant primers. TCRdb processed the UMI-ligation and nested PCR reads anew with MiXCR; each CDR3 protein has one entry. The data show over 20,000 distinct CDR3 sequences, roughly 5.4% seen once. This clonotype was detected ten times or more. Its cognate antigen is unknown. Study-wide results and limits: The RNA method is potentially sensitive to activation and differentiation changes.

V was pared by 10 bases and J by 2 bases, with 18 bases between. Germline V gene data show CDR1 as SEHNR and CDR2 as FQNEAQ (reference sequence). CDR3 size: 14 residues. A UMI-containing oligonucleotide was joined by 3' ligation to the TCR cDNA template. RNA was extracted from more than 2 ml of whole blood of healthy adults. Unsorted total RNA, roughly 1 to 1000 ng, was DNase treated before reverse transcription. The V and J genes are TRBV7-9 and TRBJ2-7; possible D gene TRBD1, 7 bases. This clonotype was sampled from an adult in good health. Sequencing was performed on blood. The CDR3 spells CATGGTVDPYEQYF. The CDR3 DNA reads as TGTGCCACCGGCGGGACAGTGGACCCCTACGAGCAGTACTTC.